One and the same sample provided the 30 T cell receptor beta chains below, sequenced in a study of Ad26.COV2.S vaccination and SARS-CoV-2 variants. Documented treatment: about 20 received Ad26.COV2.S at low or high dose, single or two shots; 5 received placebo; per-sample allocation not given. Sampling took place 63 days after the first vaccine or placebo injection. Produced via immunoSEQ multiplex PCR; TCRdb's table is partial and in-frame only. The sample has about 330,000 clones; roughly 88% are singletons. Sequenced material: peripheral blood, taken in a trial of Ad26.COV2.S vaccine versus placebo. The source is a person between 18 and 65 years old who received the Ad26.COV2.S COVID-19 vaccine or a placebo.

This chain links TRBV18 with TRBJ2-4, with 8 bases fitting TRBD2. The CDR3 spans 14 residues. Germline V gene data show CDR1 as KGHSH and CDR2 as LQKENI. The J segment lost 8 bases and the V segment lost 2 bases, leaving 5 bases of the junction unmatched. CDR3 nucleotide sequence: TGTGCCAGCTCACCAACCGGGGGGGTAGACATTCAGTACTTC. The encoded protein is CASSPTGGVDIQYF.

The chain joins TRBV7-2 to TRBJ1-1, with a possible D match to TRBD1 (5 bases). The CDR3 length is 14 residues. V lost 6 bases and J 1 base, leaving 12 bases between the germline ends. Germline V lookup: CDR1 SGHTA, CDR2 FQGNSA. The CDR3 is CASRSGSGNTEAFF. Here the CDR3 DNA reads TGTGCCAGCAGGTCAGGGAGTGGGAACACTGAAGCTTTCTTT.

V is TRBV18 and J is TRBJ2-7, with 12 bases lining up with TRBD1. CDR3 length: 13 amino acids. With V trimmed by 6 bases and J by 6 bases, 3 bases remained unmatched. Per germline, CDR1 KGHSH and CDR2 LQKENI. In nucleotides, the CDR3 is TGTGCCAGCTCGGGACAGGGGGCGGTCGAGCAGTACGTC. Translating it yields CASSGQGAVEQYV.

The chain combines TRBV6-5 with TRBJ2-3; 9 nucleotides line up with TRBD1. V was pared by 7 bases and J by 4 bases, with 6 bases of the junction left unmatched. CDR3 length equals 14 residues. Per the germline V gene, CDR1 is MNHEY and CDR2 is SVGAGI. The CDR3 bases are TGTGCCAGCATCCGACAGGGGGGTCCAGATACGCAGTATTTT. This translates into CASIRQGGPDTQYF.

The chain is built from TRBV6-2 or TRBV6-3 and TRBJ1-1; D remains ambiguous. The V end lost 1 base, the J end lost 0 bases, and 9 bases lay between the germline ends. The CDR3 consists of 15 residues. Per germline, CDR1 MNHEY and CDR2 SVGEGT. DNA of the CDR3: TGTGCCAGCAGTTACTTGCCAGACTTGAACACTGAAGCTTTCTTT. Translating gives CASSYLPDLNTEAFF.

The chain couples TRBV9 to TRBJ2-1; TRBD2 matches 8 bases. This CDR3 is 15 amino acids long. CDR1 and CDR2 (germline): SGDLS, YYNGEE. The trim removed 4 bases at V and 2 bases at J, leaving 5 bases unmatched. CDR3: CASSSRLATYNEQFF. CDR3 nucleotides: TGTGCCAGCAGCTCTCGACTAGCGACCTACAATGAGCAGTTCTTC.

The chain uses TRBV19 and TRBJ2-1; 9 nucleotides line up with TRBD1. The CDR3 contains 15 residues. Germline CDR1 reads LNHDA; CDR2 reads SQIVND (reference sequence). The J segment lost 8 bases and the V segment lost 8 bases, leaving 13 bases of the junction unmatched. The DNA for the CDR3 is TGTGCCAGTGCCAATCCGGGACAGGGAATCGATGAGCAGTTCTTC. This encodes CASANPGQGIDEQFF.

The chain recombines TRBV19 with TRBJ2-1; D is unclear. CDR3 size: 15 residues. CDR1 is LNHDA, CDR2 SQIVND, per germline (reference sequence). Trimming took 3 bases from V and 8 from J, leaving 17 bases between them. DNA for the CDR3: TGTGCCAGTAGTATTTATTGGGTGTATCCCTATGAGCAGTTCTTC. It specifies CASSIYWVYPYEQFF.

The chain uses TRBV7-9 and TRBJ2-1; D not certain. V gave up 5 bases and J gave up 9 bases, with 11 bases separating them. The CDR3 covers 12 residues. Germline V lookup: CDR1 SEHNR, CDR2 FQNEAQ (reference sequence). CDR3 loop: CASSLAPTEQFF. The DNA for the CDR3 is TGTGCCAGCAGCCTCGCTCCCACTGAGCAGTTCTTC. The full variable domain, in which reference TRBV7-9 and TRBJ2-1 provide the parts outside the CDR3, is DTGVSQNPRHKITKRGQNVTFRCDPISEHNRLYWYRQTLGQGPEFLTYFQNEAQLEKSRLLSDRFSAERPKGSFSTLEIQRTEQGDSAMYLCASSLAPTEQFFGPGTRLTVL.

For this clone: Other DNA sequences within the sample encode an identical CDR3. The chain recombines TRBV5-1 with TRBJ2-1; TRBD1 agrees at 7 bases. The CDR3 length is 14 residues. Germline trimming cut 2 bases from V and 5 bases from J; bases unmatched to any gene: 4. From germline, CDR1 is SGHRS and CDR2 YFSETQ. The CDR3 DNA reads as TGCGCCAGCAGCTTAGGACAGGAGAACAATGAGCAGTTCTTC. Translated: CASSLGQENNEQFF.

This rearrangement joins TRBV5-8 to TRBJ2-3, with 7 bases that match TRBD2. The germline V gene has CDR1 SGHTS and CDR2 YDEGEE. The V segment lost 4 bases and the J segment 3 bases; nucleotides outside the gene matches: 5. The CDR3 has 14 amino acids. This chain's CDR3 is CASSPLGGTDTQYF. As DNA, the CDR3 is TGTGCCAGCAGCCCCTTGGGGGGGACAGATACGCAGTATTTT. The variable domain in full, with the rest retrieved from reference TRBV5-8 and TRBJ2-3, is EAGVTQSPTHLIKTRGQQATLRCSPISGHTSVYWYQQALGLGLQFLLWYDEGEERNRGNFPPRFSGRQFPNYSSELNVNALELEDSALYLCASSPLGGTDTQYFGPGTRLTVL.

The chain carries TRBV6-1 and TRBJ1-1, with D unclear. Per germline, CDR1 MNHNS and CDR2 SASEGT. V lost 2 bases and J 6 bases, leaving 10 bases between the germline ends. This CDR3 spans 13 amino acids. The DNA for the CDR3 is TGTGCCAGCAGTGAACAGGAGGTGGCTGAAGCTTTCTTT. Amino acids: CASSEQEVAEAFF.

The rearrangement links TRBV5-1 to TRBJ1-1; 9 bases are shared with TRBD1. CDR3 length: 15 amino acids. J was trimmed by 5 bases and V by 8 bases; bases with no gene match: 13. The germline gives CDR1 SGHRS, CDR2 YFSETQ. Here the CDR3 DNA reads TGCGCCAGTATGGGGACAGGGAGGTTAGTGACTGAAGCTTTCTTT. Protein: CASMGTGRLVTEAFF.

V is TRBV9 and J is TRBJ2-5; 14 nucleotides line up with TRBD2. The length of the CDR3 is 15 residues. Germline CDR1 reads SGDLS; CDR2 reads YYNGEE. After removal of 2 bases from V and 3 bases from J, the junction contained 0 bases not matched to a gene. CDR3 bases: TGTGCCAGCAGCGTGGGACTAGCGGGGGAAGAGACCCAGTACTTC. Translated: CASSVGLAGEETQYF.

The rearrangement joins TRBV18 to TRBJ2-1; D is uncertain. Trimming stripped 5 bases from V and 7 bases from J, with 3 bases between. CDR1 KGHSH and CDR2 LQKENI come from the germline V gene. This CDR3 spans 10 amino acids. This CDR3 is CASSENEQFF. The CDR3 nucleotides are TGTGCCAGCTCAGAAAATGAGCAGTTCTTC.

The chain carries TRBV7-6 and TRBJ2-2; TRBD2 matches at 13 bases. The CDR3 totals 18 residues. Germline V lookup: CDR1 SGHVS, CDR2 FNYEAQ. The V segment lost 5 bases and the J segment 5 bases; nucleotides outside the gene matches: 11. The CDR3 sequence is CASSKKLAGGPRTGELFF. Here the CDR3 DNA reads TGTGCCAGCAGCAAAAAACTAGCGGGAGGGCCTCGGACCGGGGAGCTGTTTTTT.

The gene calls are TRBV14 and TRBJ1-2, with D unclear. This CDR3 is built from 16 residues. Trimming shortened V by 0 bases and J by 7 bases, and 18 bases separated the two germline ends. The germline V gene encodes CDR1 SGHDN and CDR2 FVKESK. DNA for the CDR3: TGTGCCAGCAGCCAAGAATTGATTCTGGAGCCCTCTGGCTACACCTTC. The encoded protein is CASSQELILEPSGYTF.

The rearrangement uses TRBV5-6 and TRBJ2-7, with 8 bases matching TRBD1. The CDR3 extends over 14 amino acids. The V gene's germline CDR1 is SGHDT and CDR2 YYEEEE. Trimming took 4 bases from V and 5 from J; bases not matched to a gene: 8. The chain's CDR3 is CASSAGQGRNEQYV. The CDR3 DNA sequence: TGTGCCAGCAGCGCAGGACAGGGCCGGAACGAGCAGTACGTC.

The CDR3 spells CASSRRRRTEAFF. CDR3 DNA: TGTGCCAGCAGCCGGCGGCGGAGGACTGAAGCTTTCTTT. This chain joins TRBV5-4 and TRBJ1-1; D unresolved. Deletions cut 4 bases from V and 5 bases from J, with 12 bases between. Germline-derived CDR1 and CDR2 are SGHNT and YYREEE (reference sequence). The CDR3 totals 13 residues.

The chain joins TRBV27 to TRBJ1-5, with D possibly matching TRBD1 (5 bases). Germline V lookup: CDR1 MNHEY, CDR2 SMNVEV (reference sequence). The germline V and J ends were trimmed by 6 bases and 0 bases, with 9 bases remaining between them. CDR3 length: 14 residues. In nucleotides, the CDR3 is TGTGCCAGCAGAGCGGGGCCTAGCAATCAGCCCCAGCATTTT. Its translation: CASRAGPSNQPQHF.

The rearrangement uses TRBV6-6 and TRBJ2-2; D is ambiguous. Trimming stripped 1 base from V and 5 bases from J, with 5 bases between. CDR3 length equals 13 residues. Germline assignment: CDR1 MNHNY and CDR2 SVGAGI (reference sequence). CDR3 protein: CASSYWETGELFF. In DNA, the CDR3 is TGTGCCAGCAGTTACTGGGAAACCGGGGAGCTGTTTTTT.

CDR3 DNA: TGTGCCAGCAGCTCTGACAGGGAGACCCAGTACTTC. It specifies CASSSDRETQYF. V gene TRBV5-6 combines with J gene TRBJ2-5, with TRBD1 as a possible D gene (6 bases). The CDR3 consists of 12 residues. CDR1 is SGHDT and CDR2 is YYEEEE in the germline V gene. Trimming shortened V by 3 bases and J by 5 bases, and 8 bases separated the two germline ends. Looking up the rest from reference TRBV5-6 and TRBJ2-5 gives the full variable domain: DAGVTQSPTHLIKTRGQQVTLRCSPKSGHDTVSWYQQALGQGPQFIFQYYEEEERQRGNFPDRFSGHQFPNYSSELNVNALLLGDSALYLCASSSDRETQYFGPGTRLLVL.

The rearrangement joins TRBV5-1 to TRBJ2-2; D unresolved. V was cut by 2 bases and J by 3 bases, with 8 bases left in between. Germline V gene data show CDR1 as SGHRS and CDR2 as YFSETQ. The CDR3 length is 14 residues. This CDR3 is CASSFLADTGELFF. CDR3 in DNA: TGCGCCAGCAGCTTCCTGGCGGACACCGGGGAGCTGTTTTTT.

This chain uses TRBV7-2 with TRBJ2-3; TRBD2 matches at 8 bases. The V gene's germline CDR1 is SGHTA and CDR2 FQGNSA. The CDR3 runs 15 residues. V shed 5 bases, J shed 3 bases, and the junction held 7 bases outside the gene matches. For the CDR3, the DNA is TGTGCCAGCAGCGCAAGCGGGAGTATAACAGATACGCAGTATTTT. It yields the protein CASSASGSITDTQYF.

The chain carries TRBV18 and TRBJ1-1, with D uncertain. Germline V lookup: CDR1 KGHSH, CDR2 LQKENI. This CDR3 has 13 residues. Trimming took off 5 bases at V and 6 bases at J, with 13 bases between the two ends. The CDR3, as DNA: TGTGCCAGCTCAAATTATAGGGATGCTGAAGCTTTCTTT. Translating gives CASSNYRDAEAFF.

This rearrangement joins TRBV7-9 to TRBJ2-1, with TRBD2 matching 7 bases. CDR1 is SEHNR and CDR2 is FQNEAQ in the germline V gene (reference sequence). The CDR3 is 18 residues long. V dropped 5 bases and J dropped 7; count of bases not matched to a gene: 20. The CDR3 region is CASSDLSTLAGPRNEQFF. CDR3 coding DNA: TGTGCCAGCAGCGACCTCTCCACTTTAGCGGGCCCACGGAATGAGCAGTTCTTC. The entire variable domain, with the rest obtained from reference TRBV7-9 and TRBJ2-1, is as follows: DTGVSQNPRHKITKRGQNVTFRCDPISEHNRLYWYRQTLGQGPEFLTYFQNEAQLEKSRLLSDRFSAERPKGSFSTLEIQRTEQGDSAMYLCASSDLSTLAGPRNEQFFGPGTRLTVL.

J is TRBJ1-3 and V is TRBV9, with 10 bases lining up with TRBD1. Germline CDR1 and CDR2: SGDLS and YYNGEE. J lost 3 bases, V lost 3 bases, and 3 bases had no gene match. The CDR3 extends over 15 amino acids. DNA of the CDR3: TGTGCCAGCAGCGGACAGGGGGCAGATGGAAACACCATATATTTT. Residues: CASSGQGADGNTIYF.

The CDR3 protein is CATSDLAWGRAFF. The CDR3 region has the DNA TGTGCCACCAGTGATTTGGCCTGGGGAAGGGCTTTCTTT. The V and J genes are TRBV24-1 and TRBJ1-1; D uncertain. The CDR3 is 13 amino acids. V lost 0 bases to trimming and J lost 11 bases, with 12 bases between them. Per the germline V gene, CDR1 is KGHDR and CDR2 is SFDVKD.

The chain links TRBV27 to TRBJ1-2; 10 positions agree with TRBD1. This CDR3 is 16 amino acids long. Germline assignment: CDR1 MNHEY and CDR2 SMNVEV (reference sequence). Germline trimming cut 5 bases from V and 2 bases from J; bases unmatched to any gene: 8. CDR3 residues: CASSLGTGVYNYGYTF. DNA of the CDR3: TGTGCCAGCAGTCTGGGGACAGGGGTTTACAACTATGGCTACACCTTC.

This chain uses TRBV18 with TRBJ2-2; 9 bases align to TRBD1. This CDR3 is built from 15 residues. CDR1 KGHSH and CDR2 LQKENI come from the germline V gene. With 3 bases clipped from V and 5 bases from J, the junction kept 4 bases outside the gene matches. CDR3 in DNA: TGTGCCAGCTCACCTAGACAGGGGGAGACCGGGGAGCTGTTTTTT. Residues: CASSPRQGETGELFF.